The present T cell receptor (beta chain) was sequenced within a study of cytomegalovirus exposure and HLA in healthy donors. The study ran its PCR with 60 Vbeta and 13 Jbeta primers. Assay used: immunoSEQ multiplex PCR; TCRdb lists only in-frame clones, some missing. The top ten clones hold roughly 2% of a sample with tens of thousands of clones, about two thirds of them seen once. CDR1 PRHDT and CDR2 FYEKMQ come from the germline V gene (reference sequence). The CDR3 runs 14 residues. V was shortened by 5 bases and J by 2 bases, with 13 bases between the two germline ends. Input material: PBMCs. V is TRBV13 and J is TRBJ2-7; D gene ambiguous. This receptor was obtained from a human donor in good health. Written as DNA, the CDR3 is TGTGCCAGCAGCCTTGGGCTGGCAACCTACGAGCAGTACTTC. Translation gives CASSLGLATYEQYF. Drawing the rest from reference TRBV13 and TRBJ2-7, the complete variable domain is AAGVIQSPRHLIKEKRETATLKCYPIPRHDTVYWYQQGPGQDPQFLISFYEKMQSDKGSIPDRFSAQQFSDYHSELNMSSLELGDSALYFCASSLGLATYEQYFGPGTRLTVT.